This is a list of T cell receptor beta chains from one sample in a study of blood T cell repertoires in COVID-19. TCRdb's table, derived via immunoSEQ multiplex PCR, lists solely in-frame clones and lacks some. The sample has 130,000 to 150,000 clones; around 79% are singletons. Sequencing was done on a sample of peripheral blood. These receptors originate from an older woman with COVID-19, enrolled during active disease. CDR3s include the opening cysteine and the closing phenylalanine or tryptophan. The D gene is left open where the match is weak. Some rows mark clone size as missing; the rest say once, few, many or name a class of expanded clone.

V	J	size	D	CDR3	DNA
TRBV6-1	TRBJ1-5	NA	NA	CASSEGTPYQPQHF	TGTGCCAGCAGTGAAGGGACACCTTATCAGCCCCAGCATTTT
TRBV7-9	TRBJ2-3	NA	NA	CASSPGQLSTDTQYF	TGTGCCAGCAGCCCTGGACAGCTTAGCACAGATACGCAGTATTTT
TRBV10-3	TRBJ1-2	once	NA	CAISENRAGYGYTF	TGTGCCATCAGTGAGAACAGGGCTGGCTATGGCTACACCTTC
TRBV2	TRBJ1-3	NA	NA	CASSEFVSSGNTIYF	TGTGCCAGCAGTGAGTTTGTCAGCTCTGGAAACACCATATATTTT
TRBV27	TRBJ2-5	NA	NA	CASCNSLGETQYF	TGTGCCAGCTGTAACTCACTAGGGGAGACCCAGTACTTC
TRBV5-4	TRBJ2-1	NA	NA	CASSVLVNEQFF	TGTGCCAGCAGCGTCCTTGTCAATGAGCAGTTCTTC
TRBV6-5	TRBJ2-3	NA	NA	CAIQRTASTDTQYF	TGTGCCATACAAAGGACAGCTAGCACAGATACGCAGTATTTT
TRBV6-5	TRBJ1-6	NA	TRBD1	CASRPQGNSPLHF	TGTGCCAGCCGTCCACAGGGGAATTCACCCCTCCACTTT
TRBV5-1	TRBJ1-5	NA	NA	CASSIQGNQPQHF	TGCGCCAGCAGCATACAGGGAAATCAGCCCCAGCATTTT
TRBV19	TRBJ1-1	NA	NA	CASSSLASGNTEAFF	TGTGCCAGTAGTAGCCTAGCTTCGGGGAACACTGAAGCTTTCTTT
TRBV28	TRBJ2-2	NA	TRBD1	CASSAGGAGTGELFF	TGTGCCAGCAGTGCAGGGGGCGCGGGCACCGGGGAGCTGTTTTTT
TRBV19	TRBJ1-6	NA	TRBD1	CASRRQGADNSPLHF	TGTGCCAGTAGGAGACAGGGGGCCGATAATTCACCCCTCCACTTT
TRBV29-1	TRBJ1-3	NA	NA	CSVEDRGPSSGNTIYF	TGCAGCGTTGAAGACAGGGGACCTTCTTCTGGAAACACCATATATTTT
TRBV5-6	TRBJ1-4	NA	TRBD1	CASSPQGAWEKLFF	TGTGCCAGCAGCCCGCAGGGGGCTTGGGAAAAACTGTTTTTT
TRBV30	TRBJ1-6	NA	TRBD1	CAWSGQGQTNSPLHF	TGTGCCTGGAGTGGACAGGGGCAAACAAATTCACCCCTCCACTTT
TRBV29-1	TRBJ2-5	few	TRBD2	CSAGGGAQETQYF	TGCAGCGCCGGGGGAGGGGCGCAAGAGACCCAGTACTTC
TRBV5-4	TRBJ1-3	NA	TRBD1	CASSLDDRGVGNTIYF	TGTGCCAGCAGCTTGGACGACAGGGGAGTTGGAAACACCATATATTTT
TRBV7-3	TRBJ2-2	NA	NA	CASSHGNTGELFF	TGTGCCAGCAGCCACGGGAACACCGGGGAGCTGTTTTTT
TRBV6-6	TRBJ2-7	NA	TRBD2	CASTTSGGYEQYF	TGTGCCAGCACTACTAGCGGGGGGTACGAGCAGTACTTC
TRBV11-2	TRBJ2-5	NA	NA	CASSGALRGQETQYF	TGTGCCAGCAGCGGGGCCCTCAGGGGCCAAGAGACCCAGTACTTC
TRBV7-9	TRBJ2-7	few	NA	CASSLRLGDSTFEEQYF	TGTGCCAGCAGCTTAAGGTTGGGAGACTCTACGTTCGAAGAGCAGTACTTC
TRBV5-1	TRBJ1-6	NA	NA	CASSFGGYPLFSSYNSPLHF	TGCGCCAGCAGCTTTGGGGGCTACCCCCTATTCAGCTCCTATAATTCACCCCTCCACTTT
TRBV2	TRBJ1-4	NA	TRBD1	CATNSGTGIEKLFF	TGTGCCACAAATTCCGGGACAGGGATTGAAAAACTGTTTTTT
TRBV5-4	TRBJ2-7	NA	NA	CASSFPSQGTYEQYF	TGTGCCAGCAGCTTTCCCTCCCAGGGAACCTACGAGCAGTACTTC
TRBV4-2	TRBJ1-1	NA	NA	CASSRPDSPNTEAFF	TGTGCCAGCAGCCGACCCGACAGTCCAAACACTGAAGCTTTCTTT
TRBV30	TRBJ1-1	NA	TRBD1	CAWSGTGFMNTEAFF	TGTGCCTGGAGCGGGACAGGGTTCATGAACACTGAAGCTTTCTTT
TRBV6-1	TRBJ1-4	NA	NA	CASSERGRTVSEKLFF	TGTGCCAGCAGTGAAAGGGGCCGTACAGTGAGTGAAAAACTGTTTTTT
TRBV4-2	TRBJ1-1	NA	TRBD1	CASSQPGGATEAFF	TGTGCCAGCAGCCAACCAGGGGGAGCCACTGAAGCTTTCTTT
TRBV6-6	TRBJ1-1	NA	TRBD1	CASSYRQGNTEAFF	TGTGCCAGCAGTTACCGACAGGGGAACACTGAAGCTTTCTTT
TRBV3-1/TRBV3-2	TRBJ1-1	NA	NA	CASSQLGGMNTEAFF	TGTGCCAGCAGCCAACTGGGGGGGATGAACACTGAAGCTTTCTTT
TRBV7-2	TRBJ1-5	NA	NA	CASSLGANQPQHF	TGTGCCAGCAGCTTAGGGGCAAATCAGCCCCAGCATTTT
TRBV6-5	TRBJ1-2	NA	NA	CASSNDGDGYTF	TGTGCCAGCAGCAACGACGGGGATGGCTACACCTTC
TRBV5-1	TRBJ2-1	NA	NA	CASIDNFNEQFF	TGCGCCAGTATAGACAATTTCAATGAGCAGTTCTTC
TRBV30	TRBJ1-2	few	TRBD1	CAWSATSSRDRGGYTF	TGTGCCTGGAGTGCCACTTCCAGCCGGGACAGGGGCGGCTACACCTTC
TRBV7-9	TRBJ1-1	NA	NA	CASTITVNTEAFF	TGTGCCAGCACCATCACAGTGAACACTGAAGCTTTCTTT
TRBV28	TRBJ2-7	NA	TRBD1	CASRGTGLYEQYF	TGTGCCAGCAGGGGGACAGGTCTCTACGAGCAGTACTTC
TRBV10-3	TRBJ1-1	once	NA	CAISDTGRGFKNTEAFF	TGTGCCATCAGTGATACAGGGAGGGGTTTTAAGAACACTGAAGCTTTCTTT
TRBV5-1	TRBJ1-6	NA	NA	CASSLSQGSNSPLHF	TGCGCCAGCAGCTTAAGCCAGGGGTCAAATTCACCCCTCCACTTT
TRBV18	TRBJ1-5	NA	NA	CASSLTPGAGNQPQHF	TGTGCCAGCTCACTGACCCCCGGGGCGGGGAATCAGCCCCAGCATTTT
TRBV28	TRBJ1-5	NA	TRBD1	CASSRDRGPNQPQHF	TGTGCCAGTTCCCGGGACAGGGGCCCCAATCAGCCCCAGCATTTT
TRBV9	TRBJ2-5	once	NA	CASSPGVVGPQETQYF	TGTGCCAGCAGCCCGGGGGTAGTGGGACCTCAAGAGACCCAGTACTTC
TRBV5-4	TRBJ2-3	NA	TRBD2	CASSDRGLAGTSYTDTQYF	TGTGCCAGCAGCGACCGGGGACTAGCGGGGACCTCATACACAGATACGCAGTATTTT
TRBV14	TRBJ2-5	few	NA	CASSPRTVGTQYF	TGTGCCAGCAGCCCTAGGACAGTGGGGACCCAGTACTTC